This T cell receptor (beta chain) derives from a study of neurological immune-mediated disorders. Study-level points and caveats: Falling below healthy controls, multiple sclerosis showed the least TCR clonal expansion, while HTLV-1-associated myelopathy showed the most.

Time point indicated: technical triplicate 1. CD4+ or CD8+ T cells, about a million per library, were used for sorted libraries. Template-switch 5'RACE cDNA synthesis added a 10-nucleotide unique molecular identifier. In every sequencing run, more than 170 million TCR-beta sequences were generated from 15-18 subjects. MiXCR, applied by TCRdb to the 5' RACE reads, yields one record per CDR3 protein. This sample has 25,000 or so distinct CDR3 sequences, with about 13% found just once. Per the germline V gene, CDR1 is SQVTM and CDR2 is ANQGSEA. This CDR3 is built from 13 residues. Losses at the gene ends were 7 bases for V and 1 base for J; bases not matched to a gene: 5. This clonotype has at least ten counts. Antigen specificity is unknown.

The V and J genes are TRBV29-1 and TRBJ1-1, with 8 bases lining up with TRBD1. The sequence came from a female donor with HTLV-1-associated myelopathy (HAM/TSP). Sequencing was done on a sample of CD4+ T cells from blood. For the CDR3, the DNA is TGCAGCGCCGACAGGGGCGGGAACACTGAAGCTTTCTTT. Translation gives CSADRGGNTEAFF.